Listed here are 5 T cell receptor beta chains from one sample, sequenced in a study of blood T cell repertoires in COVID-19. The table came from immunoSEQ multiplex PCR; TCRdb's copy has only in-frame clones and leaves some out. The sample has tens of thousands of clones, around 90% seen once. Source material: peripheral blood. The receptors come from a man between 50 and 59 years old with COVID-19, enrolled during active disease.

The chain couples TRBV18 to TRBJ1-2; 8 bases agree with TRBD1. Germline-derived CDR1 and CDR2 are KGHSH and LQKENI. After removal of 6 bases from V and 4 bases from J, the junction contained 13 bases not matched to a gene. The CDR3 is made up of 16 amino acids. This CDR3 reads CASSYTGQGKVYGYTF. The DNA of the CDR3 is TGTGCCAGCTCCTATACCGGACAGGGAAAAGTCTATGGCTACACCTTC.

This chain connects TRBV11-3 to TRBJ2-3, with D tentatively TRBD2 (5 bases). V shed 8 bases and J shed 13 bases, with 16 bases lying between them. The CDR3 runs to 11 residues. CDR1 is SGHNT and CDR2 is YENEEA in the germline V gene. CDR3 sequence reads: CASPKEGREYF. CDR3 DNA: TGTGCCAGCCCCAAAGAGGGCCGGGAGTATTTT.

The chain couples TRBV28 to TRBJ2-7; D gene ambiguous. With 6 bases removed from V and 0 bases from J, the gap between germline ends came to 12 bases. Germline CDR1 reads MDHEN; CDR2 reads SYDVKM. The CDR3 is made up of 14 amino acids. CDR3 region: CASRPQALSYEQYF. Here the CDR3 DNA reads TGTGCCAGCAGGCCCCAGGCCCTCTCCTACGAGCAGTACTTC.

The rearrangement links TRBV11-2 to TRBJ2-3; 8 nucleotides align to TRBD2. The CDR3 has 15 amino acids. Germline V gives CDR1 SGHAT, CDR2 FQNNGV. The V segment lost 8 bases and the J segment 2 bases; nucleotides outside the gene matches: 9. CDR3 in amino acids: CASRRSGGLTDTQYF. As DNA, the CDR3 is TGTGCCAGCCGCCGCAGCGGGGGCCTCACAGATACGCAGTATTTT.

In nucleotides, the CDR3 is TGTGCCAGCAGCCAGGACAGGGACACTGAAGCTTTCTTT. This sequence encodes CASSQDRDTEAFF. The rearrangement joins TRBV2 to TRBJ1-1, with 8 positions matching TRBD1. CDR3 length equals 13 residues. V lost 6 bases, J lost 3 bases, and 3 bases stayed unmatched. CDR1 and CDR2 from the germline V gene are SNHLY and FYNNEI.